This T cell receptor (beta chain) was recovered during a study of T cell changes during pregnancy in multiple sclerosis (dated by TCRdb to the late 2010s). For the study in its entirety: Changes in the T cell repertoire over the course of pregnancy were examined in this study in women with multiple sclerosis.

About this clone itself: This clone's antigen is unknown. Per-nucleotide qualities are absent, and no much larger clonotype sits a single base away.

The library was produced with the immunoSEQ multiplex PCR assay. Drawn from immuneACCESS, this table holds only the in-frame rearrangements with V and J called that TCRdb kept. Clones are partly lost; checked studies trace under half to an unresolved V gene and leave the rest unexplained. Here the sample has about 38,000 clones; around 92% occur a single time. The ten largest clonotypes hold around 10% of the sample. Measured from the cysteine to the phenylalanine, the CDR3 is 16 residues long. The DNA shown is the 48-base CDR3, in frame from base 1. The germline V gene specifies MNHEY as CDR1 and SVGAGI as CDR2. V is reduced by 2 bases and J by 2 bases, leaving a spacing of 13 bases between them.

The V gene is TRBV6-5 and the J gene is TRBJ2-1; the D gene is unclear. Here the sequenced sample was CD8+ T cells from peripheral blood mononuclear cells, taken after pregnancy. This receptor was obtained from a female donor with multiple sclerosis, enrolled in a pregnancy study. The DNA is TGTGCCAGCAGTTACGGTCACGGGTTCGCCTACAATGAGCAGTTCTTC. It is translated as CASSYGHGFAYNEQFF.